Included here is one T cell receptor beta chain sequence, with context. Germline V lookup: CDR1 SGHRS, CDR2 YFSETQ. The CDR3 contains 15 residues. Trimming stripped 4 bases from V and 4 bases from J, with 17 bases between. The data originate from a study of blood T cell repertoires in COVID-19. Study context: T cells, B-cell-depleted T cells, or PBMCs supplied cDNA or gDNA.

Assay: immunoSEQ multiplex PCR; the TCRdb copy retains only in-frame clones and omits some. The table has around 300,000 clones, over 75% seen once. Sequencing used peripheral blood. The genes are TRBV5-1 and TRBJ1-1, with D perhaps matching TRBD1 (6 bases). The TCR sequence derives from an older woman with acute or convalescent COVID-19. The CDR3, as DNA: TGCGCCAGCAGCGGAATACAGGGCGAGAGCACTGAAGCTTTCTTT. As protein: CASSGIQGESTEAFF.